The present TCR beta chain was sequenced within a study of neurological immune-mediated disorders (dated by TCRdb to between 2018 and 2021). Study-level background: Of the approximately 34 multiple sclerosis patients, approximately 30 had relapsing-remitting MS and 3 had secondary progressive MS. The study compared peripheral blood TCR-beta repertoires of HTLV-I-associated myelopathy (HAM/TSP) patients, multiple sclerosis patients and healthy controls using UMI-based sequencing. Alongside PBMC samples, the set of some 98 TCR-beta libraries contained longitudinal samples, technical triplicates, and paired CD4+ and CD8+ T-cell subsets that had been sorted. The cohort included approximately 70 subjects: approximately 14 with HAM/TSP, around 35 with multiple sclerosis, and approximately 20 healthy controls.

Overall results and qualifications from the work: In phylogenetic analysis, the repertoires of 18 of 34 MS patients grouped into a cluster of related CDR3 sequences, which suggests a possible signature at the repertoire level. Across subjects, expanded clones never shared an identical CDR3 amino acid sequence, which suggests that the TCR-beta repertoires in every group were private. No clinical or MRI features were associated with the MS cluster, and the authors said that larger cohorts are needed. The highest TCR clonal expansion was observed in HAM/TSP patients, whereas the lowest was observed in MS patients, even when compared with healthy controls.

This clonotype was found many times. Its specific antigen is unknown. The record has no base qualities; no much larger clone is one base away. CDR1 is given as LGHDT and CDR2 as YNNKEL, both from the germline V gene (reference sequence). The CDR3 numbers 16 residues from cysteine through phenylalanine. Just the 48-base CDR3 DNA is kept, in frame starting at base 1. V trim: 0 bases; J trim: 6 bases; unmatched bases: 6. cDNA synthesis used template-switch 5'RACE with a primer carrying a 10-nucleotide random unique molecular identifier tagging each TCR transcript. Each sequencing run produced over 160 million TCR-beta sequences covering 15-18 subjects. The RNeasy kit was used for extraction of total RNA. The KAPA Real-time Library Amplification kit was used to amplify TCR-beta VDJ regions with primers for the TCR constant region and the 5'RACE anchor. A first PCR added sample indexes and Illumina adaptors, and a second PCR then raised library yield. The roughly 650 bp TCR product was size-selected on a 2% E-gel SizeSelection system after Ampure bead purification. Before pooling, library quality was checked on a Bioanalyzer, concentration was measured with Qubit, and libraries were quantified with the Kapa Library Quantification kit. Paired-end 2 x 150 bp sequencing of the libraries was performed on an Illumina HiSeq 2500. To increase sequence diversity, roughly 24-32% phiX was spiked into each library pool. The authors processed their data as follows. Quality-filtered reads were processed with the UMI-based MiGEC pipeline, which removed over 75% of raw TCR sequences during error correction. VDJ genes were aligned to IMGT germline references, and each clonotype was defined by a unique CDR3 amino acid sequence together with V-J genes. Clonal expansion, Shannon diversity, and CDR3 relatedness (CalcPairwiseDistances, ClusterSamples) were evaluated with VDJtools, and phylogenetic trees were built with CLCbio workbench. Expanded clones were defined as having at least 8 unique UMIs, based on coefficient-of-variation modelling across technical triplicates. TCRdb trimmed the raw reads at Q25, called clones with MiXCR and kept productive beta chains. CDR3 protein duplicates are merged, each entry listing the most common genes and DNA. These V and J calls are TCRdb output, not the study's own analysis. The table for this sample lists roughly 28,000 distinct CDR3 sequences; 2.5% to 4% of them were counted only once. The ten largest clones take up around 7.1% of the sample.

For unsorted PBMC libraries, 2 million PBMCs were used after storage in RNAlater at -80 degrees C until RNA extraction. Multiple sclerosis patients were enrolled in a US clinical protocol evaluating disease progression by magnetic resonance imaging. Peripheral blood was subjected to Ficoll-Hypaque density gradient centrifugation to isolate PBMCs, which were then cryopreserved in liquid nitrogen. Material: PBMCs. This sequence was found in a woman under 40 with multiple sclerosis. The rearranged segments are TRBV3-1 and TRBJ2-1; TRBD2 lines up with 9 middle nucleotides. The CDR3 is CASSQDRTSGSNEQFF. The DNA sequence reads TGTGCCAGCAGCCAAGATCGAACTAGCGGGTCCAATGAGCAGTTCTTC.